The 10 T cell receptor beta chains reported below all come from one sample, sequenced in a study of TIL therapy for anti-PD-1-resistant metastatic lung cancer. Documented time point: pre-treatment sample, taken before nivolumab and TIL therapy. Tumor tissue came from excised metastases, mostly pleural nodules or supraclavicular lymph nodes. The libraries were made with immunoSEQ v3. Profiling relied on immunoSEQ multiplex PCR, and the TCRdb table lists in-frame clones only, not all of them. The data contain about 50,000 clones, approximately 70% of them singletons. Sequenced here: tumor tissue, sampled at baseline. Receptors originate from a person aged 25-79 years with non-small cell lung cancer.

This clone has just a few counts. The chain is built from TRBV10-2 and TRBJ2-5; 8 bases agree with TRBD1. Germline CDR1 reads WSHSY; CDR2 reads SAAADI. With 4 bases clipped from V and 5 bases from J, the junction kept 6 bases outside the gene matches. CDR3 length: 14 residues. The CDR3 protein is CASSAGGRAETQYF. The CDR3 nucleotides are TGCGCCAGCAGTGCAGGGGGCCGAGCGGAGACCCAGTACTTC.

The J gene is TRBJ1-5, the V gene TRBV6-1, with 9 bases fitting TRBD1. Germline-derived CDR1 and CDR2 are MNHNS and SASEGT. The V and J ends lost 8 bases and 2 bases, in that order; junction bases with no gene match: 7. The CDR3 length is 15 residues. CDR3 nucleotide sequence: TGTGCCAGCTCGATCACAGGGGGCGGCAATCAGCCCCAGCATTTT. Translated: CASSITGGGNQPQHF.

This rearrangement joins TRBV7-3 to TRBJ2-7; D is perhaps TRBD1 (5 bases). The V end was cut by 1 base, the J end by 7 bases, with 8 bases between. CDR3 size: 12 residues. Germline V gene sequence: CDR1 SGHTA, CDR2 FQGTGA. The CDR3 region has the DNA TGTGCCAGCAGCTTAATAGCAGGGGAGCAGTACTTC. It codes for CASSLIAGEQYF. Supplemented by reference TRBV7-3 and TRBJ2-7, the full variable domain reads GAGVSQTPSNKVTEKGKYVELRCDPISGHTALYWYRQSLGQGPEFLIYFQGTGAADDSGLPNDRFFAVRPEGSVSTLKIQRTERGDSAVYLCASSLIAGEQYFGPGTRLTVT.

The V call is TRBV11-3, the J call TRBJ2-2; D uncertain. There are 13 residues in the CDR3. Between the trimmed V and J ends, which lost 5 bases and 7 bases, there was a span of 11 bases. Germline V gene sequence: CDR1 SGHNT, CDR2 YENEEA. The DNA for the CDR3 is TGTGCCAGCAGCCAGGCGGCAAGCGGGGAGCTGTTTTTT. It encodes CASSQAASGELFF.

The chain uses TRBV7-8 and TRBJ1-1, with 7 bases aligning to TRBD1. Germline V gives CDR1 SGHVS, CDR2 FQNEAQ. The CDR3 runs 16 residues. Trimming cost V 5 bases and J 1 base; bases outside gene matches: 10. The CDR3 here is CASSPSPGQWNTEAFF. In DNA, the CDR3 is TGTGCCAGCAGCCCTTCCCCGGGACAGTGGAACACTGAAGCTTTCTTT. The entire variable domain, with the rest obtained from reference TRBV7-8 and TRBJ1-1, is as follows: GAGVSQSPRYKVAKRGQDVALRCDPISGHVSLFWYQQALGQGPEFLTYFQNEAQLDKSGLPSDRFFAERPEGSVSTLKIQRTQQEDSAVYLCASSPSPGQWNTEAFFGQGTRLTVV.

This clone was counted only a few times. This sequence joins TRBV5-1 and TRBJ2-1, with D possibly matching TRBD2 (5 bases). CDR3 length: 14 amino acids. Germline V CDR1 and CDR2: SGHRS, YFSETQ. V lost 1 base and J 8 bases, leaving 13 bases between the germline ends. Here the CDR3 DNA reads TGCGCCAGCAGCTTGAGGGCCCTAGCCGATGAGCAGTTCTTC. It codes for CASSLRALADEQFF.

The rearrangement links TRBV6-5 to TRBJ1-2, with TRBD1 matching 9 bases. With 6 bases clipped from V and 8 bases from J, the junction kept 7 bases outside the gene matches. This CDR3 contains 13 residues. CDR1 MNHEY and CDR2 SVGAGI come from the germline V gene. CDR3 protein: CASSPQGAEGYTF. CDR3 DNA sequence: TGTGCCAGCAGCCCACAGGGGGCGGAGGGCTACACCTTC.

The chain is built from TRBV10-2 and TRBJ2-7; 10 bases fit TRBD1. The germline V gene encodes CDR1 WSHSY and CDR2 SAAADI. CDR3 length: 15 residues. V lost 6 bases and J lost 1; bases outside the gene matches: 6. Written as DNA, the CDR3 is TGCGCCAGCAGGAAGGACAGGGGGATTTCCTACGAGCAGTACTTC. Residues: CASRKDRGISYEQYF.

This clone was seen just once. Here the CDR3 DNA reads TGTGCCAGCAGCCCCCCCCGCCGGACAGGGGGCTTGAACACTGAAGCTTTCTTT. It codes for CASSPPRRTGGLNTEAFF. V gene TRBV16 combines with J gene TRBJ1-1, with 11 bases aligning to TRBD1. Per the germline V gene, CDR1 is KGHSY and CDR2 is FQNENV. V was clipped by 4 bases and J by 0 bases; unmatched bases: 10. The CDR3 has 18 amino acids.

The genes are TRBV7-2 and TRBJ1-1; the D gene is possibly TRBD1 (5 bases). The germline CDR1 and CDR2 sequences are SGHTA and FQGNSA. The CDR3 is 13 residues long. Between the trimmed V and J ends, which lost 0 bases and 5 bases, there was a span of 7 bases. The CDR3 DNA reads TGTGCCAGCAGCTTAGCGGCAGGGACTGAAGCTTTCTTT. Its protein is CASSLAAGTEAFF. The full variable domain, rest sourced from reference TRBV7-2 and TRBJ1-1, is GAGVSQSPSNKVTEKGKDVELRCDPISGHTALYWYRQSLGQGLEFLIYFQGNSAPDKSGLPSDRFSAERTGGSVSTLTIQRTQQEDSAVYLCASSLAAGTEAFFGQGTRLTVV.